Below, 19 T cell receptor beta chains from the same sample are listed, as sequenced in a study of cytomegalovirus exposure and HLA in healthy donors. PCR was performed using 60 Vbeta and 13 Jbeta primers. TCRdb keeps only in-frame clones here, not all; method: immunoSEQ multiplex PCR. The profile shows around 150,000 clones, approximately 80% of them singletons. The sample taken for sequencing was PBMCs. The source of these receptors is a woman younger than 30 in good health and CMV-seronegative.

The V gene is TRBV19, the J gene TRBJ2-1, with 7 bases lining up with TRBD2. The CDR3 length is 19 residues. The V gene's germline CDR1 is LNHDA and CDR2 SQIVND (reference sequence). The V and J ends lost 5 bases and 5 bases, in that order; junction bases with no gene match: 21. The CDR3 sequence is CASSGGLSAPGLPNNEQFF. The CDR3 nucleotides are TGTGCCAGTAGTGGTGGACTATCGGCCCCGGGACTACCGAACAATGAGCAGTTCTTC.

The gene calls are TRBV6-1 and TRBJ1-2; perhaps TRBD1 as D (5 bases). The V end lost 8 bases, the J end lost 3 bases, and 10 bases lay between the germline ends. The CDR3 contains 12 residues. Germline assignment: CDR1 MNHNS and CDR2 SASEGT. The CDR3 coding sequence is TGTGCCAGCTACGACAGCTACTATGGCTACACCTTC. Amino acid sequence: CASYDSYYGYTF.

CDR3 in amino acids: CATSEDRRYTDTQYF. CDR3 DNA sequence: TGTGCCACCAGCGAAGACAGGCGATACACAGATACGCAGTATTTT. This rearrangement joins TRBV15 to TRBJ2-3; D may be TRBD1 (6 bases). This CDR3 is 15 amino acids long. Trimming removed 5 bases at V and 2 bases at J, with 14 bases between. CDR1 is LNHNV and CDR2 is YYDKDF in the germline V gene (reference sequence).

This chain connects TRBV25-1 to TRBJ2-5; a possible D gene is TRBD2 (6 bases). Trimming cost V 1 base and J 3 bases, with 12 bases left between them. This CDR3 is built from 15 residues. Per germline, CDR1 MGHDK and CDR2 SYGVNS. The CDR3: CASSESIREKETQYF. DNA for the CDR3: TGTGCCAGCAGTGAATCTATTCGGGAGAAAGAGACCCAGTACTTC.

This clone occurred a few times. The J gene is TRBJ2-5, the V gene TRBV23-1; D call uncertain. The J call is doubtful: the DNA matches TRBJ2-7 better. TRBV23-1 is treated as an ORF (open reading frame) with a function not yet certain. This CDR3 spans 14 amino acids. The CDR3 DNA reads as TGCGCCAGCAGTCAGTTCCCCCAGGACTACGAGCAGTACTTC. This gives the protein CASSQFPQDYEQYF.

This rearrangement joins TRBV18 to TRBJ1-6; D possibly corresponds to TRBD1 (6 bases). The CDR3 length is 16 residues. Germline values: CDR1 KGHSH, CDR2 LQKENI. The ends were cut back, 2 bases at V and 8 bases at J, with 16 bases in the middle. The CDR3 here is CASSPSGRGVDSPLHF. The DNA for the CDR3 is TGTGCCAGCTCACCATCGGGCAGGGGAGTGGATTCACCCCTCCACTTT.

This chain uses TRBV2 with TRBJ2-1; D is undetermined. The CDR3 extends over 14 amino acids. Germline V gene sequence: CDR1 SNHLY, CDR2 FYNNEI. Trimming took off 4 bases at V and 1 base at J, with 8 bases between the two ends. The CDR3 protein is CASSGAISYNEQFF. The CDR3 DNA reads TGTGCCAGCAGTGGGGCTATTTCCTACAATGAGCAGTTCTTC.

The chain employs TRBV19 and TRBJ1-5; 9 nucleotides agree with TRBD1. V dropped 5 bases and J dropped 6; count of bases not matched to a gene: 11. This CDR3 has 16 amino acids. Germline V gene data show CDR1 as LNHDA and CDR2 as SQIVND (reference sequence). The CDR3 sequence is CASSDHTGGIGQPQHF. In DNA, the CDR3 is TGTGCCAGTAGTGATCACACAGGGGGCATAGGTCAGCCCCAGCATTTT.

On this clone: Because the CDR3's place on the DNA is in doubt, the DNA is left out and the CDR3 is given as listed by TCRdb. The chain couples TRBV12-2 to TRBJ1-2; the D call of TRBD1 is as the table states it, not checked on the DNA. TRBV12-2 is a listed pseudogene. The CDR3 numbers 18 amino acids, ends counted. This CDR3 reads CASRLRDWGGGANYGYTF.

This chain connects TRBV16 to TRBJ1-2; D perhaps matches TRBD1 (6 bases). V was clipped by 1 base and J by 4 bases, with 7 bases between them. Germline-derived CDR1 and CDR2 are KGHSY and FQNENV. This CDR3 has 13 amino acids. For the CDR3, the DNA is TGTGCCAGCAGCCAATTGGACAGCTATGGCTACACCTTC. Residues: CASSQLDSYGYTF.

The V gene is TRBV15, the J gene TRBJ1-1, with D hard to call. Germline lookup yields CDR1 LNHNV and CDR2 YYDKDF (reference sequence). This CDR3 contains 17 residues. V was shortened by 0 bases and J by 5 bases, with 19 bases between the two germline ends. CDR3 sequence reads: CATSRDLSRWGGTEAFF. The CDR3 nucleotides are TGTGCCACCAGCAGAGATCTTAGCAGGTGGGGAGGGACTGAAGCTTTCTTT.

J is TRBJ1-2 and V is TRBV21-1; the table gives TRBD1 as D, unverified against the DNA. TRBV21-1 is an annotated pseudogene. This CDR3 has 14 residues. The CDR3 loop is CASSAPGTGYGYTF. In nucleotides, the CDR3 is TGTGCCAGCAGTGCCCCAGGAACTGGCTATGGCTACACCTTC.

The CDR3 loop reads CASSHSTGDGYTF. Here the CDR3 DNA reads TGTGCCAGCAGCCATAGTACAGGGGATGGCTACACCTTC. The chain employs TRBV5-6 and TRBJ1-2; 7 bases fit TRBD1. CDR1 SGHDT and CDR2 YYEEEE come from the germline V gene. V lost 4 bases, J lost 6 bases, and 6 bases stayed unmatched. CDR3 length: 13 amino acids.

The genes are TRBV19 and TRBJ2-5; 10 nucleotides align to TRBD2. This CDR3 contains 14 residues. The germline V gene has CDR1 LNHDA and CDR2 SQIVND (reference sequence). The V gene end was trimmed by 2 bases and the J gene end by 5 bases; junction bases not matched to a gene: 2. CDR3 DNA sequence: TGTGCCAGTAGTATACTAGCGGGGGATGAGACCCAGTACTTC. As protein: CASSILAGDETQYF.

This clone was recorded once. CDR3 bases: TGTGCCAGCAGCAGGGATAGTAATCAGCCCCAGCATTTT. This codes for CASSRDSNQPQHF. This chain links TRBV2 with TRBJ1-5; perhaps TRBD1 as D (5 bases). The CDR3 spans 13 residues. V lost 6 bases, J lost 4 bases, and 10 bases lay in between. Germline loops: CDR1 SNHLY, CDR2 FYNNEI.

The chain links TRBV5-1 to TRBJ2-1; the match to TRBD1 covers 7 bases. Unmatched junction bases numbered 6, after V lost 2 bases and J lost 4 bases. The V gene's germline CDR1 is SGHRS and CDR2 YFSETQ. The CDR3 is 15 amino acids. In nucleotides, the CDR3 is TGCGCCAGCAGCTTCAGTCCGGGACAGTACAATGAGCAGTTCTTC. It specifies CASSFSPGQYNEQFF. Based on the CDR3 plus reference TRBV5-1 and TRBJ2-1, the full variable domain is KAGVTQTPRYLIKTRGQQVTLSCSPISGHRSVSWYQQTPGQGLQFLFEYFSETQRNKGNFPGRFSGRQFSNSRSEMNVSTLELGDSALYLCASSFSPGQYNEQFFGPGTRLTVL.

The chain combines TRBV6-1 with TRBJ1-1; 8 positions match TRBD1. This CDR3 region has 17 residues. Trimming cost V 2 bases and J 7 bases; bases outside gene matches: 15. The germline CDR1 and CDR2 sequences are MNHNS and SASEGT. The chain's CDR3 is CASSERPNVRDRNEAFF. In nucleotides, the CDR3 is TGTGCCAGCAGTGAACGACCAAACGTCCGGGACAGGAATGAAGCTTTCTTT.

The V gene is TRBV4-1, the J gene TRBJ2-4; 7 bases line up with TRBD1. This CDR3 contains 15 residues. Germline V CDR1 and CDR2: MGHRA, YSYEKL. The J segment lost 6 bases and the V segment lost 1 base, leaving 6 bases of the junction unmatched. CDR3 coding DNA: TGCGCCAGCAGCCAAGGGGTAGACAGGGCAAACATTCAGTACTTC. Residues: CASSQGVDRANIQYF.

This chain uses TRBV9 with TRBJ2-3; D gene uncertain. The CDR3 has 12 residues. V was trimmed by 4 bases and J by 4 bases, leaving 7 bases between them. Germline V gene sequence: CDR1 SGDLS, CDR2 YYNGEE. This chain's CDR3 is CASSPRADTQYF. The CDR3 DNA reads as TGTGCCAGCAGCCCACGAGCAGATACGCAGTATTTT.